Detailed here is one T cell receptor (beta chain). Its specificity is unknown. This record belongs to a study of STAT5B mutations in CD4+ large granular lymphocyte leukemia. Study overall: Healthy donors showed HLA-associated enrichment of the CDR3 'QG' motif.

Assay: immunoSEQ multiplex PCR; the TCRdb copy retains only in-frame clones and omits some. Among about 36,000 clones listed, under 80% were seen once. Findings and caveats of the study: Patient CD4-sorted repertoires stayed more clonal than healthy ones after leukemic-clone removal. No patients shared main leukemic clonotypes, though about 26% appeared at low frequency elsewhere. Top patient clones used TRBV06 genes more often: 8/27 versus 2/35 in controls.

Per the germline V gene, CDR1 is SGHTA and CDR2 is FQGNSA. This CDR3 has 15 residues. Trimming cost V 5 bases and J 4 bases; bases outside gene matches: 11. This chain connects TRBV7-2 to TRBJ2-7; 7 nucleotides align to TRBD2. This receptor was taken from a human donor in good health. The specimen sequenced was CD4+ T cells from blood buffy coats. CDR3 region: CASSLSSGGRYEQYF. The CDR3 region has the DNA TGTGCCAGCAGCCTGTCCTCCGGGGGGAGATACGAGCAGTACTTC.